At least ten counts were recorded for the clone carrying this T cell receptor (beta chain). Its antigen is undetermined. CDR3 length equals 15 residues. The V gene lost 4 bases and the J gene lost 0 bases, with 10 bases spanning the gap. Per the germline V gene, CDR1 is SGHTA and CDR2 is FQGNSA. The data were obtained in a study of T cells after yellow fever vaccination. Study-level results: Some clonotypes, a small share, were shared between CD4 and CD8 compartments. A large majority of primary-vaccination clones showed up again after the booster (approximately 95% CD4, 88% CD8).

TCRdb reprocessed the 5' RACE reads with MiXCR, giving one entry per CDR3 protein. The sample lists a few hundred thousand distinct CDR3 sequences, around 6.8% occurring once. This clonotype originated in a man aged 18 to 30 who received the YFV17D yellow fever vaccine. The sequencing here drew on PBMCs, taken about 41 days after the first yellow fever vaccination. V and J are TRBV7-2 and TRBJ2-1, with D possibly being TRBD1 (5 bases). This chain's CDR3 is CASSYRQSSYNEQFF. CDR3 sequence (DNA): TGTGCCAGCAGCTACCGACAGAGCTCCTACAATGAGCAGTTCTTC.